This T cell receptor beta chain was captured by sequencing in a study of T cell responses to AZD1222 COVID-19 vaccine. Sequencing was performed with immunoSEQ multiplex PCR; in TCRdb, only in-frame clones are kept and a portion is missing. The sample carries about 130,000 clones, more than 85% recorded once. Study findings and constraints: The study identified only five to seven AZD1222 recipients as seropositive at baseline.

A single count supports this clone. Its antigen is not identified. Trimming left V 7 bases short and J 3 bases short, with 15 bases between. Germline loops: CDR1 LNHDA, CDR2 SQIVND (reference sequence). The CDR3 extends over 14 amino acids. The chain has TRBV19 and TRBJ1-1; D may be TRBD1 (6 bases). The source was peripheral blood, collected on day 0 of AZD1222 vaccination. The origin of this receptor is an adult in good health. CDR3 region: CASKGGGTDTEAFF. CDR3 in DNA: TGTGCCAGTAAGGGAGGGGGGACGGACACTGAAGCTTTCTTT.